The 2 T cell receptor beta chains reported below all come from one sample, sequenced in a study of memory CD8 T cells in hepatitis C reinfection. Time point noted: pre-reinfection, 55 to 20 weeks before reinfection detection. Sorted cells were sequenced directly ex vivo without any in vitro expansion. Generated by immunoSEQ multiplex PCR, the TCRdb table keeps only in-frame clones and is missing some. In the table there are under 60,000 clones, under 90% of which are singletons. Sequencing used naive CD8+ T cells sorted from blood. These receptors were taken from a man younger than 35 with hepatitis C virus infection.

The V and J genes are TRBV9 and TRBJ2-2; TRBD2 is a possible D gene (5 bases). The CDR3 runs to 15 residues. Trimming removed 1 base at V and 0 bases at J, with 7 bases between. Germline-derived CDR1 and CDR2 are SGDLS and YYNGEE. CDR3 sequence: CASSVYGTNTGELFF. CDR3 in DNA: TGTGCCAGCAGCGTATACGGGACGAACACCGGGGAGCTGTTTTTT.

A few counts support this clone. V gene TRBV4-1 combines with J gene TRBJ1-5; tentative D call: TRBD1 (5 bases). The CDR3 loop spans 15 amino acids. V was trimmed by 2 bases and J by 9 bases, leaving 17 bases between them. CDR1 is MGHRA, CDR2 YSYEKL, per germline. In DNA, the CDR3 is TGCGCCAGCAGCCAATCCGTTGGGGGGATCAGGCCCCAGCATTTT. Translation: CASSQSVGGIRPQHF.